This is a list of T cell receptor beta chains from one sample in a study of CD8 T cells in Susac syndrome. One entry per CDR3 protein results from TCRdb running MiXCR on the immunoSEQ multiplex PCR reads. The table shows around 150,000 distinct CDR3 sequences, with approximately 95% occurring only once. The sequencing input was CD8+ T cells from PBMCs. These receptors came from a human donor with Susac syndrome. The CDR3 runs from the conserved cysteine through the conserved F or W. The D gene is left open where the match is weak. The size of a clone is reported for some rows only, either as once, few or many, or as a class for expanded clones.

TRBV14	TRBD2	-	16	TRBJ2-7	CASSQGGLAGSYEQYF	TGTGCCAGCAGCCAAGGGGGACTAGCGGGTTCCTACGAGCAGTACTTC
TRBV20-1	-	-	15	TRBJ2-3	CSARAPLKSADTQYF	TGCAGTGCCCGAGCACCCCTAAAGAGCGCAGATACGCAGTATTTT
TRBV9	-	once	17	TRBJ2-3	CASSVGPTDTGTDTQYF	TGTGCCAGCAGCGTGGGACCGACAGACACTGGCACAGATACGCAGTATTTT
TRBV28	-	-	15	TRBJ2-5	CASSYTGLNGETQYF	TGTGCCAGCAGTTACACGGGCCTCAATGGGGAGACCCAGTACTTC
TRBV29-1	-	once	12	TRBJ1-1	CSVEAGSGPAFF	TGCAGCGTTGAAGCCGGCTCGGGTCCCGCTTTCTTT
TRBV5-4	-	-	13	TRBJ2-2	CASSLEGGGELFF	TGTGCCAGCAGCTTGGAGGGGGGAGGGGAGCTGTTTTTT
TRBV9	-	-	14	TRBJ2-4	CASSGGDSKNIQYF	TGTGCCAGCAGTGGGGGGGACAGTAAAAACATTCAGTACTTC
TRBV6-6	-	-	12	TRBJ1-1	CASSYVQSEAFF	TGTGCCAGCAGTTATGTCCAGTCTGAAGCTTTCTTT
TRBV20-1	TRBD2	-	15	TRBJ2-1	CSALTSGQPYNEQFF	TGCAGTGCTTTGACTAGCGGGCAACCCTACAATGAGCAGTTCTTC
TRBV5-6	TRBD1	-	16	TRBJ2-2	CASSFQDRGLTGELFF	TGTGCCAGCAGCTTCCAGGACAGGGGGCTTACCGGGGAGCTGTTTTTT
TRBV6-1	-	-	14	TRBJ1-2	CASSETSRSYGYTF	TGTGCCAGCAGTGAAACCTCTCGTAGCTATGGCTACACCTTC
TRBV2	-	-	14	TRBJ2-7	CASSGTVPLYEQYF	TGTGCCAGCAGTGGGACAGTGCCGCTCTACGAGCAGTACTTC
TRBV29-1	-	-	13	TRBJ1-2	CSHRAEDNYGYTF	TGCAGCCACAGGGCAGAGGACAACTATGGCTACACCTTC
TRBV19	-	once	14	TRBJ2-7	CASSRLFPGYEQYF	TGTGCCAGTAGCCGACTCTTCCCGGGTTATGAGCAGTACTTC
TRBV5-1	TRBD1	-	13	TRBJ1-2	CASGLTGGAGYTF	TGCGCCAGCGGCTTGACAGGGGGCGCGGGCTACACCTTC
TRBV12-3/TRBV12-4	-	-	13	TRBJ1-2	CASSLGGGGGYTF	TGTGCCAGCAGTTTAGGGGGGGGCGGTGGCTACACCTTC
TRBV9	-	-	14	TRBJ2-5	CASSSPWTQETQYF	TGTGCCAGCAGCTCCCCGTGGACCCAAGAGACCCAGTACTTC
TRBV7-9	-	-	14	TRBJ2-5	CASSFVTGIETQYF	TGTGCCAGCAGCTTTGTAACCGGAATTGAGACCCAGTACTTC
TRBV12-3/TRBV12-4	-	-	16	TRBJ1-1	CASSFFGGEVNTEAFF	TGTGCCAGCAGTTTTTTTGGGGGGGAAGTGAACACTGAAGCTTTCTTT
TRBV24-1	TRBD2	-	19	TRBJ2-1	CATSDWTSGEWTTYNEQFF	TGTGCCACCAGTGATTGGACTAGCGGGGAGTGGACCACCTACAATGAGCAGTTCTTC
TRBV24-1	-	-	13	TRBJ1-2	CATSDQGRDGYTF	TGTGCCACCAGTGATCAAGGCAGGGATGGCTACACCTTC
TRBV23-1	-	-	18	TRBJ2-1	CASSPERPVIGGYNEQFF	TGCGCCAGCAGTCCCGAACGGCCGGTCATAGGGGGATACAATGAGCAGTTCTTC
TRBV4-1	-	-	15	TRBJ2-7	CASSQAPGPSYEQYF	TGCGCCAGCAGCCAAGCTCCAGGACCCTCCTACGAGCAGTACTTC
TRBV6-1	-	-	14	TRBJ2-1	CASKLHGSGNEQFF	TGTGCCAGCAAGCTCCATGGGTCAGGGAATGAGCAGTTCTTC
TRBV20-1	TRBD2	-	14	TRBJ2-2	CSARPNGGAGELFF	TGCAGTGCTAGACCAAATGGGGGGGCCGGGGAGCTGTTTTTT
TRBV20-1	-	-	13	TRBJ1-2	CSARKNGQNGYTF	TGCAGTGCGCGAAAAAACGGACAGAATGGCTACACCTTC
TRBV14	TRBD2	-	17	TRBJ2-1	CASSQVDHAGEVSEQFF	TGTGCCAGCAGCCAAGTGGATCATGCGGGAGAAGTTAGTGAGCAGTTCTTC
TRBV7-9	-	-	12	TRBJ2-7	CASSLSLSEQYF	TGTGCCAGCAGCCTTAGTCTTAGCGAGCAGTACTTC
TRBV27	-	-	13	TRBJ1-5	CASSSGRNQPQHF	TGTGCCAGCAGTTCGGGTCGGAATCAGCCCCAGCATTTT
TRBV7-9	TRBD2	-	16	TRBJ2-1	CASSLYGTSGRFEQFF	TGTGCCAGCAGCCTCTACGGGACTAGCGGGAGGTTTGAGCAGTTCTTC
TRBV15	-	-	16	TRBJ1-1	CATSRDRAGKGTEAFF	TGTGCCACCAGCAGAGATCGGGCAGGGAAGGGCACTGAAGCTTTCTTT
TRBV14	-	-	14	TRBJ2-7	CASSPLPGFYEQYF	TGTGCCAGCAGCCCGCTCCCGGGCTTCTACGAGCAGTACTTC
TRBV6-1	TRBD2	-	13	TRBJ2-7	CASKLAERYEQYF	TGTGCCAGCAAACTAGCGGAGAGATACGAGCAGTACTTC
TRBV12-3/TRBV12-4	-	-	14	TRBJ2-7	CASSLARSSYEQYF	TGTGCCAGCAGTTTAGCGCGGAGCTCCTACGAGCAGTACTTC
TRBV19	-	-	15	TRBJ2-7	CASSIRDPGPYEQYF	TGTGCCAGTAGTATTCGGGACCCTGGGCCCTACGAGCAGTACTTC
TRBV27	-	-	16	TRBJ2-1	CASSFGLYNSYNEQFF	TGTGCCAGCAGTTTCGGACTATACAACTCCTACAATGAGCAGTTCTTC
TRBV13	-	-	19	TRBJ2-1	CASSLASTASNKPPNEQFF	TGTGCCAGCAGCTTAGCCTCCACAGCTAGCAACAAGCCCCCCAATGAGCAGTTCTTC
TRBV15	-	-	12	TRBJ2-1	CATSPVSGEQFF	TGTGCCACCAGCCCTGTAAGCGGTGAGCAGTTCTTC
TRBV4-1	-	-	17	TRBJ2-3	CASSQDPRWGGTDTQYF	TGCGCCAGCAGCCAAGATCCGAGGTGGGGGGGCACAGATACGCAGTATTTT
TRBV6-6	TRBD2	-	16	TRBJ2-7	CASSRPVAGTTYEQYF	TGTGCCAGCAGTCGACCCGTAGCGGGGACAACCTACGAGCAGTACTTC
TRBV5-4	-	-	18	TRBJ2-2	CASSLGLDLHANTGELFF	TGTGCCAGCAGCTTGGGGCTAGACCTCCACGCGAACACCGGGGAGCTGTTTTTT
TRBV3-1	-	-	16	TRBJ2-5	CASSYRGGGDGETQYF	TGTGCCAGCAGCTACCGAGGAGGGGGCGATGGGGAGACCCAGTACTTC
TRBV9	TRBD2	-	16	TRBJ2-3	CASTAEAGASADTQYF	TGTGCCAGCACCGCGGAAGCGGGAGCGTCGGCAGATACGCAGTATTTT
TRBV5-4	-	-	13	TRBJ2-2	CASSSLMDGELFF	TGTGCCAGCAGCTCTTTAATGGACGGGGAGCTGTTTTTT
TRBV6-5	TRBD2	-	15	TRBJ2-3	CASSPRGLAGDTQYF	TGTGCCAGCAGTCCGCGGGGACTAGCGGGGGATACGCAGTATTTT
TRBV28	TRBD2	once	16	TRBJ2-7	CASSLALLGLACEQYF	TGTGCCAGCAGTTTGGCCCTCCTTGGACTAGCATGCGAGCAGTACTTC
TRBV7-3	-	-	14	TRBJ2-5	CASSSGPGAETQYF	TGTGCCAGCAGCTCCGGTCCTGGCGCGGAGACCCAGTACTTC
TRBV4-1	TRBD2	-	18	TRBJ2-3	CASSTSRLAQTSTDTQYF	TGCGCCAGCAGCACAAGCAGACTAGCGCAAACTAGCACAGATACGCAGTATTTT
TRBV11-2	-	-	17	TRBJ1-5	CASSPEDTEPINQPQHF	TGTGCCAGCAGCCCGGAGGACACCGAACCAATCAATCAGCCCCAGCATTTT
TRBV4-1	TRBD2	-	16	TRBJ2-3	CASSQGLAGAGDTQYF	TGCGCCAGCAGCCAAGGACTAGCGGGAGCTGGAGATACGCAGTATTTT
TRBV7-4	TRBD2	-	14	TRBJ2-3	CASSGTSGPDTQYF	TGTGCCAGCAGCGGGACTAGCGGCCCAGATACGCAGTATTTT
TRBV30	-	-	14	TRBJ1-1	CAILLLGGRTEAFF	TGTGCCATATTACTGCTGGGGGGGCGGACTGAAGCTTTCTTT
TRBV27	-	-	14	TRBJ1-2	CASSPQGIRGGYTF	TGTGCCAGCAGTCCTCAGGGGATTCGAGGGGGCTACACCTTC
TRBV5-1	-	-	15	TRBJ2-1	CASSRFSSAPGEQFF	TGCGCCAGCAGTCGCTTCTCTAGTGCTCCGGGTGAGCAGTTCTTC